These T cell receptor beta chains were read from a single sample in a study of CD8+CD57+ T cells in acquired aplastic anemia. MiXCR was run by TCRdb on the reads, yielding one entry per CDR3 protein. The profile covers 200,000 to 250,000 distinct CDR3 sequences, with 34% appearing a single time and 0.95% to 1.3% taken by the ten largest. Sequencing input: sorted CD4+, CD8+, or CD8+CD57+ T cells (not recorded which) from PBMCs. The origin of the receptors is a human donor in good health, serving as a control. The CDR3 runs from the conserved cysteine through the conserved F or W. Fields, in order: V gene, CDR3 length, clone size, D gene, J gene, CDR3 DNA, CDR3 protein. D genes are given only for firm matches. Size values are once, few and many counts, or a class for expanded clones, and some rows have none.

TRBV10-1	15	.	TRBD2	TRBJ2-1	TGCGCCAGCAGTGAGTCGGGCGGGGGGCGTAGCGAGCAGTTCTTC	CASSESGGGRSEQFF
TRBV29-1	14	.	.	TRBJ1-2	TGCAGCGTTGATGTAGTAGCGGGGGCAAATGGCTACACCTTC	CSVDVVAGANGYTF
TRBV25-1	15	.	.	TRBJ2-5	TGTGCCAGCAGGCTCCCAGGGGCGATTGGTGAGACCCAGTACTTC	CASRLPGAIGETQYF
TRBV2	10	.	.	TRBJ1-1	TGTGCCAGCAGGGGGACTGAAGCTTTCTTT	CASRGTEAFF
TRBV15	14	.	.	TRBJ2-1	TGTGCCACCAGCAGAGGAGGCTGGGAGAATGAGCAGTTCTTC	CATSRGGWENEQFF
TRBV15	15	few	.	TRBJ2-7	TGTGCCACCAGCAGCCGGGACGGGGGAACGTACGAGCAGTACTTC	CATSSRDGGTYEQYF
TRBV10-3	14	.	.	TRBJ2-7	TGTGCCATCATGCGGACAGACCACACCTACGAGCAGTACTTC	CAIMRTDHTYEQYF
TRBV14	16	many	TRBD2	TRBJ2-7	TGTGCCAGCAGCCCACTGTGGGTAGCGGGAGAAAGGGAGCAGTACTTC	CASSPLWVAGEREQYF
TRBV7-2	13	few	.	TRBJ2-3	TGTGCCAGCAGCCTGTTTGGCACAGATACGCAGTATTTT	CASSLFGTDTQYF
TRBV6-5	13	many	.	TRBJ1-1	TGTGCCAGCAGTTACTCGAGGAGGTCTGAAGCTTTCTTT	CASSYSRRSEAFF
TRBV3-1	13	once	.	TRBJ1-1	TGTGCCAGCAGCCAGCGGGGGCAGGTTGTATCTTTCTTT	CASSQRGQVVSFF
TRBV6-2/TRBV6-3	17	.	TRBD1	TRBJ2-2	TGTGCCAGCAGAATTCATCTACAGGGGTTTAACACCGGGGAGCTGTTTTTT	CASRIHLQGFNTGELFF
TRBV20-1	15	many	.	TRBJ1-4	TGCAGTGCTAGAAACAGGCGGGCAACTAATGAAAAACTGTTTTTT	CSARNRRATNEKLFF
TRBV25-1	16	.	.	TRBJ1-3	TGTGCCAGCAGTAATAGCCTGGGGTCGGTTGGAAACACCATATATTTT	CASSNSLGSVGNTIYF
TRBV19	15	once	TRBD1	TRBJ2-7	TGTGCCAGTAGTATGAGGACAGGGGATTGTTACGAGCAGTACTTC	CASSMRTGDCYEQYF
TRBV2	15	.	.	TRBJ1-4	TGTGCCAGCACCTGGGCCGGAGAAACTAATGAAAAACTGTTTTTT	CASTWAGETNEKLFF
TRBV2	14	.	.	TRBJ1-6	TGTGCCAGCAGCTTCCAAGCCTACTCAGCACCCCTCCACTTT	CASSFQAYSAPLHF
TRBV20-1	12	many	.	TRBJ1-5	TGCAGTGCTAAGAGTAGCAATCAGCCCCAGCATTTT	CSAKSSNQPQHF
TRBV19	20	.	TRBD2	TRBJ2-2	TGTGCCAGTAGTATAAGGTTGCCTAGCGGGTCCCGGCGGGACACCGGGGAGCTGTTTTTT	CASSIRLPSGSRRDTGELFF
TRBV20-1	16	.	TRBD1	TRBJ2-5	TGCAGTGCTAGAAGATGGGACAGGGGTACCCAAGAGACCCAGTACTTC	CSARRWDRGTQETQYF
TRBV5-1	15	few	.	TRBJ1-2	TGCGCCAGCAGCCAATCGGTAGGGGCTAACTATGGCTACACCTTC	CASSQSVGANYGYTF
TRBV20-1	14	many	.	TRBJ1-5	TGCAGTGCTAGTCAGGGAGGTCGCAATCAGCCCCAGCATTTT	CSASQGGRNQPQHF
TRBV11-2	15	.	.	TRBJ2-5	TGTGCCAGCAGCCCTCTGTCGTCTGAAAAAGAGACCCAGTACTTC	CASSPLSSEKETQYF
TRBV5-4	13	.	.	TRBJ2-3	TGTGCCAGCAGCTACATTTCCGCATATACGCAGTATTTT	CASSYISAYTQYF
TRBV3-1	12	.	.	TRBJ2-7	TGTGCCAGCAGCCAAGTTAGGAGGGAGCAGTACTTC	CASSQVRREQYF
TRBV29-1	14	.	TRBD2	TRBJ2-1	TGCAGCGTTGACACTAGCGGGGTTTACAATGAGCAGTTCTTC	CSVDTSGVYNEQFF
TRBV20-1	13	many	.	TRBJ2-5	TGCAGTGCTAGGCGCCAGGGGATCGAGACCCAGTACTTC	CSARRQGIETQYF
TRBV10-1	15	.	TRBD1	TRBJ2-1	TGCGCCAGCAGTGCATCGGGACAGCTCTACAATGAGCAGTTCTTC	CASSASGQLYNEQFF
TRBV29-1	14	.	TRBD1	TRBJ1-2	TGCAGCGTCGGATCGGACAGGGAGAAGGTTGGCTACACCTTC	CSVGSDREKVGYTF
TRBV3-1	14	few	.	TRBJ1-1	TGTGCCAGCAGAAGCCAAGGGGACGGCACTGAAGCTTTCTTT	CASRSQGDGTEAFF
TRBV19	18	few	TRBD2	TRBJ2-1	TGTGCCAGTAGCAAAGCATTAGCGGGACTGCCGTTCTACAATGAGCAGTTCTTC	CASSKALAGLPFYNEQFF
TRBV2	13	many	TRBD1	TRBJ1-2	TGTGCCAGCAGGGACAGGCTTAACTATGGCTACACCTTC	CASRDRLNYGYTF
TRBV5-1	14	many	.	TRBJ1-2	TGCGCCAGCAGCTTGGAGGGCAGGGAGAGTGGCTACACCTTC	CASSLEGRESGYTF
TRBV29-1	15	many	TRBD1	TRBJ1-1	TGCAGCGTTGGACAGGGTTGGGGAATGAACACTGAAGCTTTCTTT	CSVGQGWGMNTEAFF
TRBV19	13	many	.	TRBJ1-1	TGTGCCAGTAGGGCCGGGACCTCCACGCAAGCTTTCTTT	CASRAGTSTQAFF
TRBV5-6	11	many	.	TRBJ1-2	TGTGCCAGCAGCCGAGAAGTTGGCTACACCTTC	CASSREVGYTF
TRBV11-1	17	many	.	TRBJ1-2	TGTGCCAGCAGCCAAGGAGGATTAGAGGGCTCCCTGTATGGCTACACCTTC	CASSQGGLEGSLYGYTF
TRBV6-1	13	many	.	TRBJ1-2	TGTGCCAGCAGTGAGGCAGGGGCGAGAGGCTACACCTTC	CASSEAGARGYTF
TRBV11-2	14	many	.	TRBJ1-1	TGTGCCAGCAGACCAAGGGGCTGGGGGACTGAAGCTTTCTTT	CASRPRGWGTEAFF
TRBV28	11	.	.	TRBJ1-1	TGTGCCAGCAGTTACAGGGTGGCCGCTTTCTTT	CASSYRVAAFF
TRBV2	14	many	.	TRBJ2-7	TGTGCCAGCAGTCGGTCCGAGAGCTCCTACGAGCAGTACTTC	CASSRSESSYEQYF
TRBV15	14	.	.	TRBJ1-6	TGTGCCACCAGCAGAGATTTGAAGGATTCACCCCTCCACTTT	CATSRDLKDSPLHF
TRBV2	13	.	TRBD1	TRBJ1-1	TGTGCCAGTGGACAGGGCGGGAACACTGAAGCTTTCTTT	CASGQGGNTEAFF
TRBV28	13	.	.	TRBJ1-5	TGTGCCACCACTGACTTTAGCAATCAGCCCCAGCATTTT	CATTDFSNQPQHF
TRBV2	14	many	.	TRBJ2-7	TGTGCCAGCAGTACCCCTCCGGGCACCTACGAGCAGTACTTC	CASSTPPGTYEQYF
TRBV11-1	16	many	TRBD1	TRBJ1-1	TGTGCCAGCAGAGCCCCGGACAGGGGGCGCAGGACTGAAGCTTTCTTT	CASRAPDRGRRTEAFF
TRBV15	12	.	.	TRBJ2-7	TGTGCCACCAGCAGGCAAGGCTACGAGCAGTACTTC	CATSRQGYEQYF
TRBV4-2	17	.	TRBD2	TRBJ2-3	TGTGCCAGCAGCCCCTACAACCAGCGGGGGGGCACAGATACGCAGTATTTT	CASSPYNQRGGTDTQYF
TRBV20-1	13	.	.	TRBJ2-2	TGCAGTGCGGGGGACGGAAACACCGGGGAGCTGTTTTTT	CSAGDGNTGELFF
TRBV12-3/TRBV12-4	16	few	.	TRBJ2-2	TGTGCCAGCAGCAGACAACAAACGGGGAACACCGGGGAGCTGTTTTTT	CASSRQQTGNTGELFF
TRBV12-3/TRBV12-4	13	.	TRBD2	TRBJ2-1	TGTGCCAGCAGTTTATCTAGCGGGGGAGAGCAGTTCTTC	CASSLSSGGEQFF
TRBV7-9	13	many	.	TRBJ1-1	TGTGCCAGCAGTCGAACGGCGAACACTGAAGCTTTCTTT	CASSRTANTEAFF
TRBV3-1	17	.	TRBD2	TRBJ2-3	TGTGCCAGCAGCCAACACATAGCGGGCCTGGGCGCAGATACGCAGTATTTT	CASSQHIAGLGADTQYF
TRBV7-2	13	many	.	TRBJ2-5	TGTGCCAGCAGCTTAGAAACAGGCGAGACCCAGTACTTC	CASSLETGETQYF
TRBV7-6	13	.	.	TRBJ1-5	TGTGCCAGCAGCCCAACTAGGGATCAGCCCCAGCATTTT	CASSPTRDQPQHF
TRBV7-9	15	.	.	TRBJ2-7	TGTGCCAGCAGGGTAGTGGGGGACATCTCCTACGAGCAGTACTTC	CASRVVGDISYEQYF